This TCR beta chain was found in a study of cytomegalovirus exposure and HLA in healthy donors. Across the study: Around four fifths of 350 to 400 genotyped donors fell in the Caucasian-associated ancestry cluster.

Germline V gene lookup returns CDR1 LNHNV and CDR2 YYDKDF (reference sequence). Trimming took 3 bases from V and 12 from J, leaving 15 bases between them. The CDR3 is made up of 12 amino acids. In the PCR, 60 Vbeta and 13 Jbeta primers were used. Only in-frame clones appear in the TCRdb table, and some are missing; sequencing was by immunoSEQ multiplex PCR. Of over 60,000 clones in the sample, 65% to 70% are singletons; the top ten hold less than 15%. Material: PBMCs. The TCR comes from a male donor in good health and CMV-seropositive. The V call is TRBV15, the J call TRBJ2-7; TRBD2 might be the D (6 bases). This chain's CDR3 is CATSSQEGPRYF. CDR3 coding DNA: TGTGCCACCAGCAGTCAGGAGGGTCCTAGGTACTTC.